The entry below gives a single T cell receptor beta chain sequence along with its context. Its specificity is unknown. Assay: immunoSEQ multiplex PCR; the TCRdb copy retains only in-frame clones and omits some. The sample yields some 69,000 clones, about four fifths seen once. This specimen comes from a study of vaccination effects on CD4 cells after COVID-19. General observations from the study: Convalescent patients in the study were few, and early post-infection timepoints were absent.

Sequencing in the ViraFEST assay came after antigen-specific CD4+ T cells had been expanded with viral peptide pools, which were used to stimulate PBMC. When around nine days of culture had elapsed, CD4+ T cells were isolated. Having tested negative for nucleocapsid antibodies, the vaccine recipients showed no prior SARS-CoV-2 infection. Each culture well received a few million PBMC. These cells were then cultured in IMDM with approximately 10 IU/ml IL-2 and roughly 10 ug/ml peptides. The V segment lost 3 bases and the J segment 4 bases; nucleotides outside the gene matches: 5. The CDR3 spans 14 residues. Germline V gene data show CDR1 as SGHRS and CDR2 as YFSETQ.

The TCR originated in a human donor who received a COVID-19 vaccine. The chain is built from TRBV5-1 and TRBJ1-2, with 8 bases that match TRBD1. The specimen was CD4+ T cells from PBMCs cultured with HCoV-NL63 spike peptides, collected before COVID-19 vaccination. The CDR3: CASSSGTGSYGYTF. The CDR3 DNA follows: TGCGCCAGCAGCTCGGGGACAGGAAGCTATGGCTACACCTTC. Based on the CDR3 plus reference TRBV5-1 and TRBJ1-2, the full variable domain is KAGVTQTPRYLIKTRGQQVTLSCSPISGHRSVSWYQQTPGQGLQFLFEYFSETQRNKGNFPGRFSGRQFSNSRSEMNVSTLELGDSALYLCASSSGTGSYGYTFGSGTRLTVV.